This T cell receptor (beta chain) was documented in a study of CD8 T cells in Susac syndrome. The RNA, about 0.45 to 1 ug, was put through reverse transcription using random hexamers. Amplification of the TCR beta CDR3 was carried out by immunoSEQ multiplex PCR, which spanned a total of 54 Vbeta and 13 Jbeta segments. From the immunoSEQ multiplex PCR reads, TCRdb called clonotypes with MiXCR, one entry per CDR3 protein. The sample holds 210,000 or so distinct CDR3 sequences, about 94% seen once. Germline values: CDR1 SGHAT, CDR2 FQNNGV. The V end lost 5 bases, the J end lost 0 bases, and 9 bases lay between the germline ends. CDR3 length: 14 residues. The study sequenced TCR beta in blood CD8+ and CD4+ T cells.

The V and J genes are TRBV11-2 and TRBJ2-3, with no clear D. Sequenced input: CD4+ T cells from PBMCs. This sequence was found in a human donor with Susac syndrome. CDR3 in amino acids: CASSKVGSTDTQYF. CDR3 coding DNA: TGTGCCAGCAGCAAAGTGGGCAGCACAGATACGCAGTATTTT.